Shown below are 8 T cell receptor beta chains from a single sample sequenced in a study of cytomegalovirus exposure and HLA in healthy donors (dated by TCRdb to about 2017). The method was the immunoSEQ multiplex PCR assay. The multiplex PCR relied on a mix of 60 forward primers for TCR Vbeta segments and 13 reverse primers for TCR Jbeta segments. Imported from immuneACCESS, the table was reduced by TCRdb to in-frame sequences with V and J called. These copies leave out some clones; in studies compared against another copy, an unresolved V gene accounts for under half, and the cause of the remainder is not known. This sample has under 200,000 clones in its table, and roughly 80% of those were observed once. About 0.25% of the sample is taken by the ten largest. The specimen was PBMCs. Every receptor here comes from a boy aged 10-17 years in good health and CMV-seronegative.

This chain's CDR3 is CASSLAGNSYEQYF. CDR3 coding DNA: TGCGCCAGCAGCTTGGCCGGGAATTCCTACGAGCAGTACTTC. The V call is TRBV5-1, the J call TRBJ2-7; weak D call: TRBD2 (5 bases). V was trimmed by 0 bases and J by 1 base, leaving 8 bases between them. Germline-derived CDR1 and CDR2 are SGHRS and YFSETQ. This CDR3 spans 14 amino acids.

V and J are TRBV5-6 and TRBJ2-7; 7 positions match TRBD2. The CDR3 length is 13 residues. J lost 5 bases, V lost 4 bases, and 6 bases had no gene match. In germline, CDR1 is SGHDT, CDR2 YYEEEE. CDR3 in amino acids: CASSPVTSDEQYF. CDR3 bases: TGTGCCAGCAGCCCCGTTACTAGCGACGAGCAGTACTTC.

The V call is TRBV5-6, the J call TRBJ2-7, with 14 bases fitting TRBD2. The CDR3 runs 16 residues. Germline loops: CDR1 SGHDT, CDR2 YYEEEE. V gave up 3 bases and J gave up 2 bases; unmatched junction bases: 4. In DNA form, the CDR3 reads TGTGCCAGCAGCTCCGGACTAGCGGGGGGAACCTACGAGCAGTACTTC. This codes for CASSSGLAGGTYEQYF.

Written as DNA, the CDR3 is TGTGCCAGCACCTCAGAAAACAATGAGCAGTTCTTC. Its protein is CASTSENNEQFF. V gene TRBV28 combines with J gene TRBJ2-1; D is uncertain. The germline gives CDR1 MDHEN, CDR2 SYDVKM. The CDR3 extends over 12 amino acids. V shed 7 bases and J shed 5 bases, with 9 bases lying between them.

This chain uses TRBV5-5 with TRBJ1-6; 10 bases line up with TRBD1. This CDR3 is 15 amino acids long. Germline V gene data show CDR1 as SGHKS and CDR2 as YYEKEE (reference sequence). Trimming at V came to 4 bases and at J to 10 bases, leaving 8 bases not matched to a gene. CDR3 nucleotide sequence: TGTGCCAGCAGCGGGAGGGACAGGGGTTTATCACCCCTCCACTTT. Protein product: CASSGRDRGLSPLHF. Full variable domain (missing parts from reference TRBV5-5 and TRBJ1-6): DAGVTQSPTHLIKTRGQQVTLRCSPISGHKSVSWYQQVLGQGPQFIFQYYEKEERGRGNFPDRFSARQFPNYSSELNVNALLLGDSALYLCASSGRDRGLSPLHFGNGTRLTVT.

V and J are TRBV10-3 and TRBJ2-3; 8 nucleotides agree with TRBD2. The germline gives CDR1 ENHRY, CDR2 SYGVKD. V was clipped by 4 bases and J by 5 bases; unmatched bases: 2. The CDR3 has 13 residues. Here the CDR3 reads CAISAGGVDTQYF. The CDR3 nucleotides read TGTGCCATCAGTGCGGGAGGGGTAGATACGCAGTATTTT.

This clone was found once. The chain couples TRBV7-8 to TRBJ1-6; 9 bases map to TRBD1. Unmatched junction bases numbered 2, after V lost 3 bases and J lost 8 bases. CDR3 length equals 14 residues. Germline loops: CDR1 SGHVS, CDR2 FQNEAQ. The CDR3, as DNA: TGTGCCAGCAGCTTGACAGGGGGGGATTCACCCCTCCACTTT. Translated, it gives CASSLTGGDSPLHF.

The rearrangement links TRBV19 to TRBJ2-1; 9 bases agree with TRBD1. The trim removed 4 bases at V and 4 bases at J, leaving 8 bases unmatched. CDR1 and CDR2 (germline): LNHDA, SQIVND (reference sequence). The CDR3 runs 16 residues. The CDR3 nucleotides are TGTGCCAGTAGTACCCCGGACAGGGGATTTTACAATGAGCAGTTCTTC. Translated: CASSTPDRGFYNEQFF.